This passage covers 7 T cell receptor beta chains from one sample sequenced in a study of T cells in Graves' hyperthyroidism and ophthalmopathy. RNA transcripts gave rise to amplified TCR beta CDR3 regions. RT-PCR in the first round (using the HTBI primer set) targeted the TCR CDR3. TCRdb used MiXCR to reprocess the multiplex PCR reads, holding one entry per CDR3 protein. The sample carries hundreds of thousands of distinct CDR3 sequences, 15% to 20% recorded once. Sequenced sample: blood. These receptors all come from a man in his forties or fifties with Graves' ophthalmopathy.

This clonotype turned up a few times. The genes are TRBV19 and TRBJ1-1; perhaps TRBD1 as D (6 bases). Germline V gene lookup returns CDR1 LNHDA and CDR2 SQIVND (reference sequence). The CDR3 totals 16 residues. Deletions cut 1 base from V and 0 bases from J, with 12 bases between. The CDR3 coding sequence is TGTGCCAGTAGTATAGCAGGGGCAAATATGAACACTGAAGCTTTCTTT. It codes for CASSIAGANMNTEAFF.

This clonotype was counted between two and nine times. The chain carries TRBV10-3 and TRBJ2-3; 7 bases are a match to TRBD2. V trimming: 4 bases; J trimming: 2 bases; junction bases outside the gene matches: 0. The V gene's germline CDR1 is ENHRY and CDR2 SYGVKD. The CDR3 runs 13 residues. In DNA, the CDR3 is TGTGCCATCAGTGGGGACTACACAGATACGCAGTATTTT. Amino acids: CAISGDYTDTQYF.

The table lists this clonotype with a few counts. This chain links TRBV20-1 with TRBJ1-2; D is unclear. The CDR3 sequence is 14 residues long. Germline CDR1 DFQATT, CDR2 SNEGSKA (reference sequence). Trimming removed 6 bases at V and 4 bases at J, with 18 bases between. The CDR3 region has the DNA TGCAGTGCCGATCAGAGACGGACTTCCTATGGCTACACCTTC. It yields the protein CSADQRRTSYGYTF.

This clonotype was observed a few times. The V gene is TRBV7-9, the J gene TRBJ2-7, with D possibly matching TRBD2 (6 bases). The CDR3 consists of 15 residues. The V and J ends lost 2 bases and 3 bases respectively, with 14 bases between them. Germline CDR1 SEHNR, CDR2 FQNEAQ (reference sequence). CDR3 sequence: CASSLSGLARYEQYF. The CDR3 region has the DNA TGTGCCAGCAGCTTAAGTGGTCTAGCGCGCTACGAGCAGTACTTC.

The V gene is TRBV18, the J gene TRBJ1-5; 7 positions match TRBD1. V shed 2 bases, J shed 1 base, and the junction held 8 bases outside the gene matches. The germline V gene encodes CDR1 KGHSH and CDR2 LQKENI. This CDR3 is 17 amino acids long. The CDR3 loop reads CASSPNRGSQSNQPQHF. In nucleotides, the CDR3 is TGTGCCAGCTCACCAAACAGGGGATCTCAGAGCAATCAGCCCCAGCATTTT.

This chain joins TRBV19 and TRBJ1-5; TRBD1 agrees at 8 bases. V was pared by 8 bases and J by 0 bases, with 12 bases of the junction left unmatched. The CDR3 sequence is 17 residues long. Germline V gene sequence: CDR1 LNHDA, CDR2 SQIVND (reference sequence). CDR3 nucleotides: TGTGCCAGTGCCGTTACAGGGGGAGGAGGTAGCAATCAGCCCCAGCATTTT. Translated: CASAVTGGGGSNQPQHF.

This clonotype was seen more than once but under ten times. The chain is built from TRBV6-1 and TRBJ1-6, with TRBD1 matching 11 bases. Trimming took 7 bases from V and 8 from J; bases not matched to a gene: 10. The CDR3 runs 16 residues. CDR1 and CDR2 (germline): MNHNS, SASEGT. The CDR3 sequence is CASKSRTGGPDSPLHF. The DNA for the CDR3 is TGTGCCAGCAAGAGCCGGACAGGGGGCCCTGATTCACCCCTCCACTTT.